These 23 T cell receptor beta chains were sequenced from one sample in a study of OX40 agonist ivuxolimab in advanced cancers. The method behind the library was the immunoSEQ multiplex PCR assay. This immuneACCESS table, as held by TCRdb, lists in-frame sequences with V and J called but not all clones. Of the missing ones, under half trace to an unresolved V gene in checked studies; the others have no known cause. This sample gives roughly 56,000 clones in total; 86% of them show up just once. Approximately 2.6% of the sample belongs to the ten largest clones. The sequencing here drew on CD4+ or CD8+ T cells sorted from blood, taken in a trial of the OX40 agonist ivuxolimab. The receptor source for this set is an adult with an advanced solid tumor such as melanoma, head and neck, liver or kidney cancer.

This chain uses TRBV28 with TRBJ2-1; weak D call: TRBD2 (7 bases). The germline V gene encodes CDR1 MDHEN and CDR2 SYDVKM. V shed 2 bases and J shed 9 bases, with 8 bases lying between them. CDR3 length equals 12 residues. The CDR3 loop is CASSLRGGEQFF. In DNA form, the CDR3 reads TGTGCCAGCAGTTTAAGGGGGGGTGAGCAGTTCTTC. Complete variable domain (other parts from reference TRBV28 and TRBJ2-1): DVKVTQSSRYLVKRTGEKVFLECVQDMDHENMFWYRQDPGLGLRLIYFSYDVKMKEKGDIPEGYSVSREKKERFSLILESASTNQTSMYLCASSLRGGEQFFGPGTRLTVL.

A few counts support this clone. This rearrangement joins TRBV7-8 to TRBJ1-1; no clear D gene. This CDR3 spans 14 amino acids. V dropped 5 bases and J dropped 0 bases, with 10 bases sitting between them. CDR1 is SGHVS, CDR2 FQNEAQ, per germline. The CDR3 nucleotides are TGTGCCAGCAGCCCGGGCCGTTTGAACACTGAAGCTTTCTTT. Amino acids: CASSPGRLNTEAFF. The entire variable domain, with the rest obtained from reference TRBV7-8 and TRBJ1-1, is as follows: GAGVSQSPRYKVAKRGQDVALRCDPISGHVSLFWYQQALGQGPEFLTYFQNEAQLDKSGLPSDRFFAERPEGSVSTLKIQRTQQEDSAVYLCASSPGRLNTEAFFGQGTRLTVV.

The chain combines TRBV28 with TRBJ1-2; a weak D match, TRBD1 (5 bases). The CDR3 sequence is 12 residues long. Trimming cost V 7 bases and J 5 bases, with 11 bases left between them. Per the germline V gene, CDR1 is MDHEN and CDR2 is SYDVKM. The CDR3 spells CASTVGGYGYTF. The CDR3 nucleotides are TGTGCCAGCACCGTGGGGGGGTATGGCTACACCTTC.

The chain is built from TRBV28 and TRBJ1-5; the D is unclear. Germline loops: CDR1 MDHEN, CDR2 SYDVKM. The length of the CDR3 is 15 residues. V lost 7 bases, J lost 6 bases, and 19 bases lay in between. CDR3 in DNA: TGTGCCAGCATTCGGGTGCCGTTATTGGGTCAGCCCCAGCATTTT. Its protein product is CASIRVPLLGQPQHF.

CDR3 in DNA: TGTGCCAGCAGTCCGCCCGGGACAGGGGCCCCCTATGGCTACACCTTC. Its protein product is CASSPPGTGAPYGYTF. The chain combines TRBV28 with TRBJ1-2, with 10 bases matching TRBD1. The CDR3 totals 16 residues. The germline gives CDR1 MDHEN, CDR2 SYDVKM. V shed 5 bases, J shed 4 bases, and the junction held 10 bases outside the gene matches.

V usage is TRBV7-2 and J usage is TRBJ1-1; possibly TRBD1 for D (5 bases). Germline CDR1 is SGHTA and CDR2 is FQGNSA. This CDR3 comprises 14 residues. Trimming left V 3 bases short and J 4 bases short, with 12 bases between. CDR3 amino acids: CASSFQGGSTEAFF. CDR3 DNA sequence: TGTGCCAGCAGCTTCCAGGGCGGTAGCACTGAAGCTTTCTTT.

The J gene is TRBJ2-2, the V gene TRBV4-2, with D tentatively TRBD2 (5 bases). This CDR3 contains 15 residues. Germline values: CDR1 LGHNA, CDR2 YNFKEQ. The V end lost 2 bases, the J end lost 6 bases, and 13 bases lay between the germline ends. The CDR3 protein is CASSQPGDGSGELFF. The CDR3 DNA follows: TGTGCCAGCAGCCAACCCGGGGATGGGTCCGGGGAGCTGTTTTTT.

The V gene is TRBV19, the J gene TRBJ1-5, with 10 positions matching TRBD1. The CDR3 runs to 16 residues. The trim removed 6 bases at V and 5 bases at J, leaving 10 bases unmatched. Looked up from germline, CDR1 is LNHDA and CDR2 is SQIVND (reference sequence). Written as DNA, the CDR3 is TGTGCCAGTAGCACACGGGGACAGGGGAGGCATCAGCCCCAGCATTTT. It translates to CASSTRGQGRHQPQHF.

The chain employs TRBV5-4 and TRBJ2-2; tentatively, D is TRBD1 (6 bases). Trimming removed 3 bases from V and 5 bases from J, with 14 bases in between. The germline V gene encodes CDR1 SGHNT and CDR2 YYREEE (reference sequence). The CDR3 totals 15 residues. CDR3 DNA: TGTGCCAGCAGCTGGGGGCTAGCTGGAACCGGGGAGCTGTTTTTT. This codes for CASSWGLAGTGELFF.

The chain is built from TRBV30 and TRBJ1-1; D is perhaps TRBD1 (5 bases). This CDR3 contains 14 residues. Germline CDR1 GTSNPN, CDR2 SVGIG (reference sequence). The germline V and J ends were trimmed by 8 bases and 0 bases, with 16 bases remaining between them. Here the CDR3 reads CANSEGRVNTEAFF. The CDR3, as DNA: TGTGCCAACTCAGAGGGGCGAGTGAACACTGAAGCTTTCTTT.

V gene TRBV7-9 combines with J gene TRBJ2-2; unclear D gene. The CDR3 is 14 amino acids. V was trimmed by 4 bases and J by 1 base, leaving 7 bases between them. The germline V gene has CDR1 SEHNR and CDR2 FQNEAQ (reference sequence). Here the CDR3 reads CASSYGQNTGELFF. The CDR3 DNA reads TGTGCCAGCAGCTACGGCCAGAACACCGGGGAGCTGTTTTTT.

The rearrangement joins TRBV18 to TRBJ2-1, with D possibly matching TRBD1 (6 bases). The CDR3 spans 12 residues. V lost 3 bases and J 6 bases, leaving 6 bases between the germline ends. CDR1 and CDR2 from the germline V gene are KGHSH and LQKENI. In DNA, the CDR3 is TGTGCCAGCTCACCGACAGGCAATGAGCAGTTCTTC. Translating gives CASSPTGNEQFF.

This clone was observed a few times. The chain links TRBV27 to TRBJ2-1, with 8 bases lining up with TRBD2. V was clipped by 8 bases and J by 6 bases; unmatched bases: 15. The CDR3 length is 16 residues. Germline loops: CDR1 MNHEY, CDR2 SMNVEV (reference sequence). The CDR3 sequence: CASALGGLTSGNEQFF. The CDR3 DNA sequence: TGTGCCAGCGCCCTCGGGGGATTAACTAGCGGCAATGAGCAGTTCTTC.

V and J are TRBV7-8 and TRBJ1-1; D ambiguous. This CDR3 has 13 amino acids. Trimming removed 1 base from V and 2 bases from J, with 5 bases in between. The germline V gene has CDR1 SGHVS and CDR2 FQNEAQ. The CDR3 DNA reads TGTGCCAGCAGCTTAGAACGAAACACTGAAGCTTTCTTT. It encodes CASSLERNTEAFF.

The rearrangement links TRBV6-5 to TRBJ2-6; D is undetermined. CDR1 and CDR2 (germline): MNHEY, SVGAGI. Trimming shortened V by 7 bases and J by 0 bases, and 7 bases separated the two germline ends. This CDR3 spans 14 amino acids. The CDR3, as DNA: TGTGCCAGCACACTGAACTCTGGGGCCAACGTCCTGACTTTC. Its translation: CASTLNSGANVLTF.

The chain links TRBV6-5 to TRBJ1-2; 7 bases are a match to TRBD1. The V and J ends lost 5 bases and 1 base, in that order; junction bases with no gene match: 1. Germline V gene sequence: CDR1 MNHEY, CDR2 SVGAGI. This CDR3 is built from 13 residues. CDR3 loop: CASSRDSNYGYTF. CDR3 sequence (DNA): TGTGCCAGCAGTAGGGACAGTAACTATGGCTACACCTTC.

J is TRBJ2-5 and V is TRBV19; D may be TRBD2 (6 bases). Looked up from germline, CDR1 is LNHDA and CDR2 is SQIVND (reference sequence). V was clipped by 3 bases and J by 5 bases, with 10 bases between them. The CDR3 sequence is 13 residues long. The CDR3 sequence: CASSMMRGETQYF. CDR3 in DNA: TGTGCCAGTAGTATGATGCGGGGTGAGACCCAGTACTTC.

This clone was picked up one time. The rearrangement links TRBV18 to TRBJ1-2; 8 bases align to TRBD1. V trimming: 4 bases; J trimming: 6 bases; junction bases outside the gene matches: 4. Looked up from germline, CDR1 is KGHSH and CDR2 is LQKENI. The CDR3 length is 13 residues. CDR3 nucleotide sequence: TGTGCCAGCTCACAGGACAGGGAGGATGGCTACACCTTC. Its translation: CASSQDREDGYTF.

This sequence joins TRBV6-5 and TRBJ1-1; D call uncertain. Trimming shortened V by 6 bases and J by 2 bases, and 4 bases separated the two germline ends. CDR1 MNHEY and CDR2 SVGAGI come from the germline V gene. This CDR3 has 11 residues. The CDR3 DNA follows: TGTGCCAGCAGCCCTAACACTGAAGCTTTCTTT. This sequence encodes CASSPNTEAFF.

The rearrangement joins TRBV19 to TRBJ2-7, with a possible D match to TRBD1 (5 bases). Deletions cut 8 bases from V and 3 bases from J, with 14 bases between. Germline V gene sequence: CDR1 LNHDA, CDR2 SQIVND (reference sequence). The CDR3 spans 13 residues. CDR3 sequence (DNA): TGTGCCAGTTCAGTAGACAGTCGCTACGAGCAGTACTTC. Translating gives CASSVDSRYEQYF.

This chain links TRBV4-3 with TRBJ1-3; D unresolved. This CDR3 has 16 amino acids. Germline assignment: CDR1 LGHNA and CDR2 YSLEER. Trimming shortened V by 4 bases and J by 0 bases, and 13 bases separated the two germline ends. The CDR3 DNA sequence: TGCGCCAGCAGCCCCGGTTGGGCTCTCTCTGGAAACACCATATATTTT. It encodes CASSPGWALSGNTIYF.

The chain links TRBV7-9 to TRBJ1-2, with D perhaps TRBD1 (5 bases). Between the trimmed V and J ends, which lost 8 bases and 5 bases, there was a span of 24 bases. CDR1 and CDR2 (germline): SEHNR, FQNEAQ (reference sequence). This CDR3 comprises 16 residues. CDR3 sequence (DNA): TGTGCCAGCCCGCCTACGGGGGTCGCCGGATCTTATGGCTACACCTTC. Translation gives CASPPTGVAGSYGYTF. Combining the CDR3 with reference TRBV7-9 and TRBJ1-2 gives the whole variable domain DTGVSQNPRHKITKRGQNVTFRCDPISEHNRLYWYRQTLGQGPEFLTYFQNEAQLEKSRLLSDRFSAERPKGSFSTLEIQRTEQGDSAMYLCASPPTGVAGSYGYTFGSGTRLTVV.

V is TRBV18 and J is TRBJ1-1; D is unresolved. This CDR3 region has 14 residues. V dropped 6 bases and J dropped 2 bases, with 13 bases sitting between them. Germline lookup yields CDR1 KGHSH and CDR2 LQKENI. The CDR3 sequence: CASSETEINTEAFF. The DNA of the CDR3 is TGTGCCAGCTCCGAAACAGAGATTAACACTGAAGCTTTCTTT. Combining the CDR3 with reference TRBV18 and TRBJ1-1 gives the whole variable domain NAGVMQNPRHLVRRRGQEARLRCSPMKGHSHVYWYRQLPEEGLKFMVYLQKENIIDESGMPKERFSAEFPKEGPSILRIQQVVRGDSAAYFCASSETEINTEAFFGQGTRLTVV.